This T cell receptor (beta chain) was recorded in a study of Graves' ophthalmopathy and Graves' hyperthyroidism. Researchers took RNA transcripts and amplified TCR beta CDR3 regions from them. The authors performed first-round RT-PCR with HTBI primers and then a second-round multiplex PCR. One entry per CDR3 protein, called by TCRdb with MiXCR from the multiplex PCR reads. This table holds over a million distinct CDR3 sequences, about two fifths found once. The sample comprised peripheral blood or thyroid tissue (not recorded which). This clonotype was obtained from an adult man with Graves' hyperthyroidism.

DNA for the CDR3: TGTGCCAGCAGCTTAGCCGGGACAGGGGTTGGAAACACCATATATTTT. Translated: CASSLAGTGVGNTIYF. The rearrangement uses TRBV13 and TRBJ1-3; TRBD1 aligns across 10 bases. The CDR3 runs to 16 residues. The germline V gene encodes CDR1 PRHDT and CDR2 FYEKMQ (reference sequence). Trimming cost V 1 base and J 3 bases; bases outside gene matches: 3.